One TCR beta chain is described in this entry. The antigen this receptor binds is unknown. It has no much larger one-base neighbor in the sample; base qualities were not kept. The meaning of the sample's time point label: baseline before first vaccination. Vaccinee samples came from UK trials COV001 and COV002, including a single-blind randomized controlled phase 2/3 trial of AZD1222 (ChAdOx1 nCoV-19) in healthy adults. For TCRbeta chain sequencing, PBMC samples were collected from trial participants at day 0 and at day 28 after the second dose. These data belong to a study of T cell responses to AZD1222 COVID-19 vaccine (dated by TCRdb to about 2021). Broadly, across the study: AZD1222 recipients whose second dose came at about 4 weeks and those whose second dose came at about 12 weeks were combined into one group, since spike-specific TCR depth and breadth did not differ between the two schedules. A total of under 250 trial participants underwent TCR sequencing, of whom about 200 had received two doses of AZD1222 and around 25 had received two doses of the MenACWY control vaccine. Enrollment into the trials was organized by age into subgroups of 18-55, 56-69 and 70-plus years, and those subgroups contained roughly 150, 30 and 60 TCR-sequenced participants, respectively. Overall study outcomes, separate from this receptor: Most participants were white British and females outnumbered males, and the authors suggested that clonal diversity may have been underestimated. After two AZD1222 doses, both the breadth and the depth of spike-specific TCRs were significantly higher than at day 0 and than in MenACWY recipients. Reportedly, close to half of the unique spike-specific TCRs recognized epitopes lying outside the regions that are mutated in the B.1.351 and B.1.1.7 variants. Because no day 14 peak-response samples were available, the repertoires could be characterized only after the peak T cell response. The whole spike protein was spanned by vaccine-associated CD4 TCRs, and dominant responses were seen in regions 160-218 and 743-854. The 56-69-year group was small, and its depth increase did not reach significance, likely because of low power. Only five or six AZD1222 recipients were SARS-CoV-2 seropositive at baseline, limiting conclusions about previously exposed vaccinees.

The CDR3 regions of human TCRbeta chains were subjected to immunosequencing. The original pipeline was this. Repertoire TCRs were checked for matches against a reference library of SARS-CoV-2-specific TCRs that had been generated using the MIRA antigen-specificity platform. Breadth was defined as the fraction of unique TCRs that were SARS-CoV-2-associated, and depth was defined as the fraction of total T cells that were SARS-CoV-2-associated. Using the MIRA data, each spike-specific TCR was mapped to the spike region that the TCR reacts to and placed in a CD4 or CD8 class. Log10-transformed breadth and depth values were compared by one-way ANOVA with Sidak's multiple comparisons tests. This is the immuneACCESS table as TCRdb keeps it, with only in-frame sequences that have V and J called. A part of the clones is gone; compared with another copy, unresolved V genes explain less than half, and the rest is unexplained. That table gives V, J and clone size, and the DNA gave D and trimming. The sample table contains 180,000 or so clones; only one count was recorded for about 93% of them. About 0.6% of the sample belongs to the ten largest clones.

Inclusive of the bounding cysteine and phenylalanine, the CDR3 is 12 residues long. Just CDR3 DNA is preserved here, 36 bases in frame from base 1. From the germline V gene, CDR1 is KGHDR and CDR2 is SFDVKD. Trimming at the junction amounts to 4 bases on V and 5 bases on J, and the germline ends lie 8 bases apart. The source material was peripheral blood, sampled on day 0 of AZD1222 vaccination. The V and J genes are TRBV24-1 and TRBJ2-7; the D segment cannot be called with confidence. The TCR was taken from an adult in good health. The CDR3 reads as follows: CATSDPLDEQYF. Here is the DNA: TGTGCCACCAGTGACCCCCTCGACGAGCAGTACTTC.